This paragraph reports one T cell receptor (beta chain). The record originates from a study of blood T cell repertoires in COVID-19. The protocol was immunoSEQ multiplex PCR, while the TCRdb copy is restricted to in-frame clones and leaves out a portion. In the table there are tens of thousands of clones, 68% of which are singletons. The CDR3 consists of 12 residues. Between the trimmed V and J ends, which lost 6 bases and 5 bases, there was a span of 10 bases. CDR1 KGHSH and CDR2 LQKENI come from the germline V gene. The clonotype comes from a woman in her 70s with acute or convalescent COVID-19. Sequencing was carried out using peripheral blood. The chain combines TRBV18 with TRBJ1-2, with D maybe TRBD1 (6 bases). The CDR3 here is CASSTGEYGYTF. DNA for the CDR3: TGTGCCAGCTCGACAGGAGAGTATGGCTACACCTTC.